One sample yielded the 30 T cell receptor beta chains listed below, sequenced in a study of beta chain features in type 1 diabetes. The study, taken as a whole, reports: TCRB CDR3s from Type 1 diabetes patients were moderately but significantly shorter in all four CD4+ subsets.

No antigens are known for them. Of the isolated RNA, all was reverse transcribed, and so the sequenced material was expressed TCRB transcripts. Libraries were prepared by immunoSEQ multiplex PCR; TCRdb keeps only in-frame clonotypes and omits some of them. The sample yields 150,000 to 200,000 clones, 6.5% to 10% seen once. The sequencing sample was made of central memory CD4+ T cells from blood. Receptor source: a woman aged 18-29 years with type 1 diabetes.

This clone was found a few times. CDR3: CASSWTGGTDTQYF. The CDR3 DNA sequence: TGTGCCAGCAGTTGGACAGGGGGGACAGATACGCAGTATTTT. The V call is TRBV6-6, the J call TRBJ2-3, with 10 positions matching TRBD1. This CDR3 has 14 amino acids. V was clipped by 4 bases and J by 3 bases; unmatched bases: 1. The V gene's germline CDR1 is MNHNY and CDR2 SVGAGI (reference sequence).

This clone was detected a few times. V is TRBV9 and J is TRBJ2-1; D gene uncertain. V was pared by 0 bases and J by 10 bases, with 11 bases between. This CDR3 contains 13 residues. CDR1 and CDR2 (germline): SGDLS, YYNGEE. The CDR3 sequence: CASSVGGSLEQFF. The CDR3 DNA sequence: TGTGCCAGCAGCGTAGGAGGCAGTCTGGAGCAGTTCTTC.

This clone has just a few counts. CDR3 loop: CASAPGGQGAREQFF. DNA of the CDR3: TGTGCCAGCGCTCCCGGGGGACAGGGGGCTCGTGAGCAGTTCTTC. The rearrangement uses TRBV18 and TRBJ2-1, with 12 nucleotides matching TRBD1. The CDR3 has 15 amino acids. Trimming cost V 8 bases and J 9 bases; bases outside gene matches: 11. The V gene's germline CDR1 is KGHSH and CDR2 LQKENI.

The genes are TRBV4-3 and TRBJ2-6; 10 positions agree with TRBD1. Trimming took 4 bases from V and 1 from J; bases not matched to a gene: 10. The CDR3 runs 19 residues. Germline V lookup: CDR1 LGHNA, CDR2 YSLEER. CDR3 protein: CASSPESGQGFSGANVLTF. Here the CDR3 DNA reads TGCGCCAGCAGCCCAGAATCGGGACAGGGGTTTTCTGGGGCCAACGTCCTGACTTTC.

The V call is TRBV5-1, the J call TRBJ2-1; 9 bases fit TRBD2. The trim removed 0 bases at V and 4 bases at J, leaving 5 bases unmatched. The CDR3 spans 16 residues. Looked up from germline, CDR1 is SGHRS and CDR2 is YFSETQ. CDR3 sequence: CASSLGQSGGYNEQFF. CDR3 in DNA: TGCGCCAGCAGCTTGGGGCAAAGCGGGGGGTACAATGAGCAGTTCTTC.

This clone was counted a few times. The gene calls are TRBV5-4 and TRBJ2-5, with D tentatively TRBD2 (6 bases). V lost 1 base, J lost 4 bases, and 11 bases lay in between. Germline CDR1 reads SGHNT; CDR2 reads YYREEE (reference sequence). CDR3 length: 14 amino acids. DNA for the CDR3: TGTGCCAGCAGCTTGCGGGGAGGACCAGAGACCCAGTACTTC. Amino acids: CASSLRGGPETQYF.

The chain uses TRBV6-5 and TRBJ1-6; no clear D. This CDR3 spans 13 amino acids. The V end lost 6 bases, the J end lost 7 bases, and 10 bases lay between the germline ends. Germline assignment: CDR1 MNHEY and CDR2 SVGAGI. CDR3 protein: CASRRQANSPLHF. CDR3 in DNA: TGTGCCAGCAGGCGCCAGGCAAATTCACCCCTCCACTTT.

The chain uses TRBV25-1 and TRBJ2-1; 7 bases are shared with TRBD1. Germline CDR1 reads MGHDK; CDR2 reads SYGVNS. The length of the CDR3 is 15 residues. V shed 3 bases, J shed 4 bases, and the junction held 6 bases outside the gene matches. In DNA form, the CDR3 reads TGTGCCAGCAGTGACCCCGGGACAGTATACAATGAGCAGTTCTTC. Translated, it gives CASSDPGTVYNEQFF.

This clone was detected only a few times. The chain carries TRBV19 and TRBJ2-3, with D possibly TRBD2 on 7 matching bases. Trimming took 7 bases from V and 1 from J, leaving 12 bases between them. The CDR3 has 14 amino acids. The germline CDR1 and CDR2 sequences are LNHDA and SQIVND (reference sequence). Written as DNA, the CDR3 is TGTGCCAGTACCCCGCGGGGGCGCACAGATACGCAGTATTTT. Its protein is CASTPRGRTDTQYF.

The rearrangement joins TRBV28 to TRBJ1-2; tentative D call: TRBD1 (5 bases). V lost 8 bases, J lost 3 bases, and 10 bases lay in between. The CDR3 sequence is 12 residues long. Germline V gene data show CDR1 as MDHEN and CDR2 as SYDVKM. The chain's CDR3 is CASQTAHYGYTF. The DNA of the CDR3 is TGTGCCAGCCAGACAGCACACTATGGCTACACCTTC.

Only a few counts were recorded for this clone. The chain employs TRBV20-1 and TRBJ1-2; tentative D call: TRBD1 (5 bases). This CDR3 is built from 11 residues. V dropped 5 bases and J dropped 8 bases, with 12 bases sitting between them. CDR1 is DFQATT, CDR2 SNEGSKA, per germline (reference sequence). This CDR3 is CSAPRGYGYTF. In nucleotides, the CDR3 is TGCAGTGCTCCCCGGGGGTACGGCTACACCTTC.

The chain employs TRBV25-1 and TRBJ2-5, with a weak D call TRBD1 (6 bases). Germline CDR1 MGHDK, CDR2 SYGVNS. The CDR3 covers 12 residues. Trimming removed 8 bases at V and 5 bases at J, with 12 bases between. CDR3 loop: CASAAQGETQYF. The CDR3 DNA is TGTGCCAGCGCGGCACAGGGCGAGACCCAGTACTTC.

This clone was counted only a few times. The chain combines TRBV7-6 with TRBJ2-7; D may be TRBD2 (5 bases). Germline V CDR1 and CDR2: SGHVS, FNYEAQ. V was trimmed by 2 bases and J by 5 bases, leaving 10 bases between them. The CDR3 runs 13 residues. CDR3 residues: CASSLSAGHEQYF. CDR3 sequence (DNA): TGTGCCAGCAGCTTAAGCGCGGGCCACGAGCAGTACTTC. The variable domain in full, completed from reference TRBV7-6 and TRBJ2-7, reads GAGVSQSPRYKVTKRGQDVALRCDPISGHVSLYWYRQALGQGPEFLTYFNYEAQQDKSGLPNDRFSAERPEGSISTLTIQRTEQRDSAMYRCASSLSAGHEQYFGPGTRLTVT.

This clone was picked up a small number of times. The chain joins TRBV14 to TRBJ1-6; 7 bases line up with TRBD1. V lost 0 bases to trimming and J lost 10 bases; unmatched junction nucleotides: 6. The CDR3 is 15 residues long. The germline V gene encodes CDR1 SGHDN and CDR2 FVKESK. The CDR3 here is CASSQEAGGFSPLHF. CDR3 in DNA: TGTGCCAGCAGCCAAGAAGCAGGGGGTTTCTCACCCCTCCACTTT.

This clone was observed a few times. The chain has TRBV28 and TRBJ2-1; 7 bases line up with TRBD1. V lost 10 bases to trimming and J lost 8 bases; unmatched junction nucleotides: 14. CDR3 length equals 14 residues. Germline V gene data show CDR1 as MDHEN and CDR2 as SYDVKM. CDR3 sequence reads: CATEDRIAVDEQFF. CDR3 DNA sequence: TGTGCCACCGAGGACAGGATCGCTGTCGATGAGCAGTTCTTC.

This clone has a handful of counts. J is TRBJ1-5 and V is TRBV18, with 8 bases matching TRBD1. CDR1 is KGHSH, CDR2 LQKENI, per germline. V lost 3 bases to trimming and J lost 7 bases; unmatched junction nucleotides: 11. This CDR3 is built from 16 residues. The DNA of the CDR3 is TGTGCCAGCTCACCCAACCCCCAGGGGGCTGGGCAGCCCCAGCATTTT. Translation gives CASSPNPQGAGQPQHF.

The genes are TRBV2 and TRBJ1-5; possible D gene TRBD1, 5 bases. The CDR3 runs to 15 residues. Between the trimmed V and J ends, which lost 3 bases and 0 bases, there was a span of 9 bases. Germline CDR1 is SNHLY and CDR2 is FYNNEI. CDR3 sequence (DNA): TGTGCCAGCAGTGAGGAGGGGCATAGCAATCAGCCCCAGCATTTT. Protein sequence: CASSEEGHSNQPQHF.

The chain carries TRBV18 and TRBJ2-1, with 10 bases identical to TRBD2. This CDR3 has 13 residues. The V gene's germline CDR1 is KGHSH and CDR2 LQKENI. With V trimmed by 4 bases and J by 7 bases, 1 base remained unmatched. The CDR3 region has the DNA TGTGCCAGCTCACTAGCGGGAGGTAATGAGCAGTTCTTC. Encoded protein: CASSLAGGNEQFF.

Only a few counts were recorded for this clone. CDR3 region: CASGEQGAIYEQFF. In DNA, the CDR3 is TGTGCCAGCGGGGAACAGGGGGCGATCTATGAGCAGTTCTTC. This chain uses TRBV6-6 with TRBJ2-1; TRBD1 matches 9 bases. Trimming at V came to 8 bases and at J to 8 bases, leaving 10 bases not matched to a gene. The CDR3 loop spans 14 amino acids. The germline gives CDR1 MNHNY, CDR2 SVGAGI (reference sequence).

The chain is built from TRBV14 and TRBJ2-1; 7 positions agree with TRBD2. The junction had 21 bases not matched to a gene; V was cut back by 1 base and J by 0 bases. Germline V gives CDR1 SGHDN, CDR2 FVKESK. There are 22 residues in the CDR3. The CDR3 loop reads CASSQGSGEGRLAGHSYNEQFF. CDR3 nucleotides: TGTGCCAGCAGCCAAGGTTCGGGGGAGGGACGGTTAGCGGGTCACTCCTACAATGAGCAGTTCTTC.

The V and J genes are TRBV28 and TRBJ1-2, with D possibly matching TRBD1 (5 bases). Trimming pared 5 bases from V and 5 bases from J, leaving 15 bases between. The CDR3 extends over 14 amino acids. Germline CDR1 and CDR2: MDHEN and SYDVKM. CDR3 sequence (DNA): TGTGCCAGCAGTATGGGCCGTCGGGGGTATGGCTACACCTTC. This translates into CASSMGRRGYGYTF.

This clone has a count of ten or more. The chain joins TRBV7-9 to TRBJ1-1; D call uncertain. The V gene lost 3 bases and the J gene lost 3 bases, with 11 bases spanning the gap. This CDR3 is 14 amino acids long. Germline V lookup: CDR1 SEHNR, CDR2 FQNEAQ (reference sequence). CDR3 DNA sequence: TGTGCCAGCAGCTTCCACCCGAGGGACACTGAAGCTTTCTTT. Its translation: CASSFHPRDTEAFF.

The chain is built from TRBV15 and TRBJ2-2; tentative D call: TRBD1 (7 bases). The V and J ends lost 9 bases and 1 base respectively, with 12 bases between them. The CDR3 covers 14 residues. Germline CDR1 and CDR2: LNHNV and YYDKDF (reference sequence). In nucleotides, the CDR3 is TGTGCCACGGGGAGGACAGGGAACACCGGGGAGCTGTTTTTT. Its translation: CATGRTGNTGELFF.

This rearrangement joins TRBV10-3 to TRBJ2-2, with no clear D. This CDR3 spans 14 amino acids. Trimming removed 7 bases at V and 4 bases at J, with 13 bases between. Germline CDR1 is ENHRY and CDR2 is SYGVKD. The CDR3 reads CAITQESGTGELFF. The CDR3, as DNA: TGTGCCATCACCCAGGAATCCGGCACCGGGGAGCTGTTTTTT.

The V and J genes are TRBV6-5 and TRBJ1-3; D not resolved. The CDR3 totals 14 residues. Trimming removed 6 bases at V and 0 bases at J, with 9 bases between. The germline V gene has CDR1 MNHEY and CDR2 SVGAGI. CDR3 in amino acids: CASRQQSSGNTIYF. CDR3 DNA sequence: TGTGCCAGCAGGCAACAGAGCTCTGGAAACACCATATATTTT.

CDR3 in DNA: TGCAGCGTTGAATCTGTTGCCACAGGGGAAGGCTACACCTTC. As protein: CSVESVATGEGYTF. The chain has TRBV29-1 and TRBJ1-2, with TRBD1 matching over 7 bases. This CDR3 contains 14 residues. The germline CDR1 and CDR2 sequences are SQVTM and ANQGSEA. Unmatched junction bases numbered 11, after V lost 2 bases and J lost 8 bases. The variable domain in full, with the rest retrieved from reference TRBV29-1 and TRBJ1-2, is SAVISQKPSRDICQRGTSLTIQCQVDSQVTMMFWYRQQPGQSLTLIATANQGSEATYESGFVIDKFPISRPNLTFSTLTVSNMSPEDSSIYLCSVESVATGEGYTFGSGTRLTVV.

The CDR3 nucleotides read TGTGCCAGCAGAGGGACAGGGATCACCGGGGAGCTGTTTTTT. Its translation: CASRGTGITGELFF. The chain links TRBV6-6 to TRBJ2-2; 9 bases are shared with TRBD1. With 6 bases clipped from V and 4 bases from J, the junction kept 3 bases outside the gene matches. The CDR3 runs to 14 residues. Per the germline V gene, CDR1 is MNHNY and CDR2 is SVGAGI (reference sequence).

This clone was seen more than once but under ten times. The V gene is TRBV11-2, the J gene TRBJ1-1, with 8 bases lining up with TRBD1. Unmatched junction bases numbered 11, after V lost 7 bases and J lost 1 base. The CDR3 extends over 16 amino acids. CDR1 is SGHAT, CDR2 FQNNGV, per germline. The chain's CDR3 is CASTLGSGGSNTEAFF. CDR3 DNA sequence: TGTGCCAGCACCCTCGGGTCAGGGGGCTCGAACACTGAAGCTTTCTTT.

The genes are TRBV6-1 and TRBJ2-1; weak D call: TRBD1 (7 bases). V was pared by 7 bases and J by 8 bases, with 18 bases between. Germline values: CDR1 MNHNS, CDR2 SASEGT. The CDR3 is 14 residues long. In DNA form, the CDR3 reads TGTGCCAGCATCCAGGGGGGAGTAGGTGATGAGCAGTTCTTC. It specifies CASIQGGVGDEQFF.

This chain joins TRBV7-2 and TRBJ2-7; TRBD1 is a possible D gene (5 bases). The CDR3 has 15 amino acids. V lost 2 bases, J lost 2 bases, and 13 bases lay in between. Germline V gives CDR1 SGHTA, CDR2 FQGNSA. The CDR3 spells CASSLLDTRTYEQYF. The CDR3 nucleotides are TGTGCCAGCAGCTTACTGGACACACGCACCTACGAGCAGTACTTC.